This is a list of T cell receptor beta chains from one sample in a study of blood T cell repertoires in COVID-19. TCRdb's copy holds only in-frame clones and misses some; the assay was immunoSEQ multiplex PCR. In the table there are some 90,000 clones, roughly 90% of which are singletons. The source material was peripheral blood. The receptors were gathered from a man aged 50 or older with COVID-19, enrolled during active disease. Both conserved end residues are part of each CDR3. The order of the fields is V gene, D gene, clone size, J gene, CDR3 DNA, CDR3 protein. D genes are given only for firm matches. Clone size is stated in some rows and not others, as once, few, many or a class when expanded.

>TRBV19|.|once|TRBJ2-7
TGTGCCAGTAGTATCCGGGGGGCAGGAGACTCCTACGAGCAGTACTTC
CASSIRGAGDSYEQYF
>TRBV27|TRBD1|.|TRBJ2-1
TGTGCCAGCAGTATAGGGACAGGGCCGGCCAATGAGCAGTTCTTC
CASSIGTGPANEQFF
>TRBV19|TRBD1|.|TRBJ1-5
TGTGCCAGACATCGGGACAGGGTGGTATTTCAGCCCCAGCATTTT
CARHRDRVVFQPQHF
>TRBV7-3|.|.|TRBJ1-1
TGTGCCAGCAGCTACGGTCTGAACACTGAAGCTTTCTTT
CASSYGLNTEAFF
>TRBV7-9|.|.|TRBJ1-2
TGTGCCAGCAGCTTAGGGGGGGTCTCCTATGGCTACACCTTC
CASSLGGVSYGYTF
>TRBV28|.|.|TRBJ1-2
TGTGCCAGCAGCACCCCGGCAGGGGCTAACTATGGCTACACCTTC
CASSTPAGANYGYTF
>TRBV5-1|.|.|TRBJ2-1
TGCGCCAGCAGCCCCGAGGGGGGGGAGAATGAGCAGTTCTTC
CASSPEGGENEQFF
>TRBV4-2|.|.|TRBJ2-2
TGTGCCAGCAGCCAATATGGCGGGAACACCGGGGAGCTGTTTTTT
CASSQYGGNTGELFF
>TRBV6-1|.|.|TRBJ2-3
TGTGCCAGCAGTGAATTGCAGGGCACAGATACGCAGTATTTT
CASSELQGTDTQYF
>TRBV18|TRBD1|.|TRBJ1-4
TGTGCCAGCTCACGGGACAGGGTGTCTAATGAAAAACTGTTTTTT
CASSRDRVSNEKLFF
>TRBV19|TRBD1|.|TRBJ1-4
TGTGCCAGTAGTGATCGGACAGGGGAAGATTTCAATGAAAAACTGTTTTTT
CASSDRTGEDFNEKLFF
>TRBV4-1|TRBD1|.|TRBJ1-4
TGCGCCAGCAGCCAAGGAAACACCGGGACAGGGAATGAAAAACTGTTTTTT
CASSQGNTGTGNEKLFF
>TRBV5-1|.|.|TRBJ2-1
TGCGCCAGCAGCTTGGAGGGGGGGCGGTTCAATGAGCAGTTCTTC
CASSLEGGRFNEQFF
>TRBV14|.|.|TRBJ1-2
TGTGCCAGCAGCCAAGTCCATACAGAGTTCTATGGCTACACCTTC
CASSQVHTEFYGYTF
>TRBV28|TRBD1|.|TRBJ2-7
TGTGCCAGCAGTTTAGCCGACAGGGACTACGAGCAGTACTTC
CASSLADRDYEQYF
>TRBV7-2|TRBD1|.|TRBJ2-5
TGTGCCAGCAGCTCACCGGACAGGGGCCGCCAAGAGACCCAGTACTTC
CASSSPDRGRQETQYF
>TRBV7-8|.|.|TRBJ1-2
TGTGCCAGCAGCCCAAGTAGGACGGGAGGCTACACCTTC
CASSPSRTGGYTF
>TRBV27|TRBD1|.|TRBJ2-7
TGTGCCAGCAGGGCAAGGGACAGGGGATACGAGCAGTACTTC
CASRARDRGYEQYF
>TRBV27|TRBD1|.|TRBJ1-2
TGTGCCAGCAGGACGACAGGGAAGTATGGCTACACCTTC
CASRTTGKYGYTF